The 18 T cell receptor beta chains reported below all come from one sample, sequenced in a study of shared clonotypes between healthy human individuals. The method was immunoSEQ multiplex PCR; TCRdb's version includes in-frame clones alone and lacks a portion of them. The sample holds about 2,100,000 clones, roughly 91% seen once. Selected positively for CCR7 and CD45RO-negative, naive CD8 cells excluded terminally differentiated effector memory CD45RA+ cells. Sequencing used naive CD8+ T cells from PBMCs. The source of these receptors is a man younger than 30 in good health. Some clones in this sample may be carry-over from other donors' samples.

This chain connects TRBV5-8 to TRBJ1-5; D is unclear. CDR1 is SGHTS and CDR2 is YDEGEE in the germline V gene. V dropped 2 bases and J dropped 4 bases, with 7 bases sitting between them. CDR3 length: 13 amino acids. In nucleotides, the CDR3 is TGTGCCAGCAGCTTTTCCCCTAATCAGCCCCAGCATTTT. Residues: CASSFSPNQPQHF. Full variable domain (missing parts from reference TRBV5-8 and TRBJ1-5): EAGVTQSPTHLIKTRGQQATLRCSPISGHTSVYWYQQALGLGLQFLLWYDEGEERNRGNFPPRFSGRQFPNYSSELNVNALELEDSALYLCASSFSPNQPQHFGDGTRLSIL.

The CDR3 loop is CASSLRDGSYEQYF. CDR3 nucleotide sequence: TGTGCCAGCAGCTTGAGGGACGGATCCTACGAGCAGTACTTC. This chain uses TRBV5-6 with TRBJ2-7; tentatively, D is TRBD1 or TRBD2 (5 bases each). Trimming left V 1 base short and J 1 base short, with 9 bases between. The CDR3 spans 14 residues. Germline V CDR1 and CDR2: SGHDT, YYEEEE. Full variable domain (rest looked up from reference TRBV5-6 and TRBJ2-7): DAGVTQSPTHLIKTRGQQVTLRCSPKSGHDTVSWYQQALGQGPQFIFQYYEEEERQRGNFPDRFSGHQFPNYSSELNVNALLLGDSALYLCASSLRDGSYEQYFGPGTRLTVT.

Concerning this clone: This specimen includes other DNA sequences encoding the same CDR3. This CDR3 reads CASSEGYEQYF. CDR3 in DNA: TGCGCCAGCAGTGAGGGTTACGAGCAGTACTTC. The chain carries TRBV10-1 and TRBJ2-7; no reliable D call. The CDR3 has 11 amino acids. In germline, CDR1 is WNHNN, CDR2 SYGVQD (reference sequence). V was cut by 2 bases and J by 4 bases, with 3 bases left in between.

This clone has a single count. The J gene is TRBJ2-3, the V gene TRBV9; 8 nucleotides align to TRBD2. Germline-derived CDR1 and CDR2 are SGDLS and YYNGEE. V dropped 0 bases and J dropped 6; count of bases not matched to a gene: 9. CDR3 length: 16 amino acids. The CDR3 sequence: CASSVGGGRPSDTQYF. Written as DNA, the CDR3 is TGTGCCAGCAGCGTAGGGGGCGGGAGGCCGAGTGATACGCAGTATTTT.

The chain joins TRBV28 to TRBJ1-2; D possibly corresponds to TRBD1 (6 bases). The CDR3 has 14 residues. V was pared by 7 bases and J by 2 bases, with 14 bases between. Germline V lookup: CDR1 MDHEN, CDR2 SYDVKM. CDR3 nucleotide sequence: TGTGCCAGCACCATGGACAGTCAGAACTATGGCTACACCTTC. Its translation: CASTMDSQNYGYTF.

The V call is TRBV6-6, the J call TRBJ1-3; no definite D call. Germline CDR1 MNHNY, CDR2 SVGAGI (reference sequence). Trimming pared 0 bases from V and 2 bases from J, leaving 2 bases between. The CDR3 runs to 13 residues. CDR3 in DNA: TGTGCCAGCAGTTACTCGACTGGAAACACCATATATTTT. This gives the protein CASSYSTGNTIYF.

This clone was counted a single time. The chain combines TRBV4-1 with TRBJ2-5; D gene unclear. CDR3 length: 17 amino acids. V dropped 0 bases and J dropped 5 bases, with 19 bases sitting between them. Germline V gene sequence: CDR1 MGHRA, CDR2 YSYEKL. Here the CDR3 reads CASSQDQSGDQRETQYF. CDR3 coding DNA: TGCGCCAGCAGCCAAGATCAATCCGGTGATCAGAGGGAGACCCAGTACTTC.

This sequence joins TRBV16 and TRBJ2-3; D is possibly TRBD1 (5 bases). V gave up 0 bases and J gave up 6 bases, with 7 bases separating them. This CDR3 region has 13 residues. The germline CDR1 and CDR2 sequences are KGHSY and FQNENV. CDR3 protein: CASSQSQGDTQYF. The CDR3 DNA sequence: TGTGCCAGCAGCCAATCGCAGGGCGATACGCAGTATTTT.

CDR3 loop: CASSIDQYSGTGTTFGQPQHF. CDR3 coding DNA: TGTGCCAGTAGTATAGATCAGTACAGCGGGACAGGGACCACTTTCGGTCAGCCCCAGCATTTT. The chain recombines TRBV19 with TRBJ1-5; 9 nucleotides agree with TRBD1. In germline, CDR1 is LNHDA, CDR2 SQIVND (reference sequence). CDR3 length: 21 residues. With V trimmed by 0 bases and J by 6 bases, 21 bases remained unmatched.

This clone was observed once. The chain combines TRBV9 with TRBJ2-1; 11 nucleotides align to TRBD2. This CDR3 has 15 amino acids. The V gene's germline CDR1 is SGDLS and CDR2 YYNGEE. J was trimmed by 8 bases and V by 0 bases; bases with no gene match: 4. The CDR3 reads CASSVGSGRVYEQFF. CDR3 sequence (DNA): TGTGCCAGCAGCGTAGGTAGCGGGAGGGTATATGAGCAGTTCTTC.

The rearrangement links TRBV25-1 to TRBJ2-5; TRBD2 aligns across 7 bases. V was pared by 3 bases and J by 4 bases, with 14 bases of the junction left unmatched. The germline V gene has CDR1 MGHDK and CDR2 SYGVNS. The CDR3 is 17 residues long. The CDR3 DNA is TGTGCCAGCAGTGAGAATAGGGTGGGACTATCTACAGAGACCCAGTACTTC. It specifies CASSENRVGLSTETQYF. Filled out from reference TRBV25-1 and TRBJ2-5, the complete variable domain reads EADIYQTPRYLVIGTGKKITLECSQTMGHDKMYWYQQDPGMELHLIHYSYGVNSTEKGDLSSESTVSRIRTEHFPLTLESARPSHTSQYLCASSENRVGLSTETQYFGPGTRLLVL.

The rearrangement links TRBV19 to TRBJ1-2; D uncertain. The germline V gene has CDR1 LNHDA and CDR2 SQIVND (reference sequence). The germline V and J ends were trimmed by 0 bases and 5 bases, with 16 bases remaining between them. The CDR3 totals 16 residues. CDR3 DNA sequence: TGTGCCAGTAGTATAGACGACACCAAACCCTCATATGGCTACACCTTC. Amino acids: CASSIDDTKPSYGYTF.

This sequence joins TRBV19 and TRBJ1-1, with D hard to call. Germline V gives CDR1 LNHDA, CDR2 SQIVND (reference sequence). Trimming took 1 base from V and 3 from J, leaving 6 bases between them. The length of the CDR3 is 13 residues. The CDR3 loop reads CASSIVEYTEAFF. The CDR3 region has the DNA TGTGCCAGTAGTATAGTGGAGTACACTGAAGCTTTCTTT.

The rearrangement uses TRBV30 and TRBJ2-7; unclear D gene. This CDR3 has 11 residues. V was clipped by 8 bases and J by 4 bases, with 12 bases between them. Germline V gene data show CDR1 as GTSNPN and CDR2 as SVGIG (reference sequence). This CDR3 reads CAGLSQYEQYF. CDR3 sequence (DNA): TGTGCCGGCCTGTCCCAATACGAGCAGTACTTC.

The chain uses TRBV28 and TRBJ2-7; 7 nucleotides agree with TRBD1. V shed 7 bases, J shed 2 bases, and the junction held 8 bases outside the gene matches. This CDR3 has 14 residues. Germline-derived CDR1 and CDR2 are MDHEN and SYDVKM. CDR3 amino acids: CASNFAGTAYEQYF. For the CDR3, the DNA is TGTGCCAGCAATTTCGCCGGGACAGCCTACGAGCAGTACTTC.

The CDR3 here is CATSRSRASTDTQYF. CDR3 in DNA: TGTGCCACCAGCAGATCGAGGGCTAGCACAGATACGCAGTATTTT. The rearrangement joins TRBV15 to TRBJ2-3; D is perhaps TRBD2 (5 bases). V lost 2 bases to trimming and J lost 0 bases, with 9 bases between them. Germline-derived CDR1 and CDR2 are LNHNV and YYDKDF (reference sequence). This CDR3 spans 15 amino acids.

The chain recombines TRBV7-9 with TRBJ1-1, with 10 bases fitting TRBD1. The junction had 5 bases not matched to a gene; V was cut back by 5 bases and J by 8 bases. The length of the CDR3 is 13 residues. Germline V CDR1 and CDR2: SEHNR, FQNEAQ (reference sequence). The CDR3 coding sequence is TGTGCCAGCAGCCCTGACAGGGGGCTCGAAGCTTTCTTT. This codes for CASSPDRGLEAFF. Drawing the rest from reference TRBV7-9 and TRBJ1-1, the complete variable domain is DTGVSQNPRHKITKRGQNVTFRCDPISEHNRLYWYRQTLGQGPEFLTYFQNEAQLEKSRLLSDRFSAERPKGSFSTLEIQRTEQGDSAMYLCASSPDRGLEAFFGQGTRLTVV.

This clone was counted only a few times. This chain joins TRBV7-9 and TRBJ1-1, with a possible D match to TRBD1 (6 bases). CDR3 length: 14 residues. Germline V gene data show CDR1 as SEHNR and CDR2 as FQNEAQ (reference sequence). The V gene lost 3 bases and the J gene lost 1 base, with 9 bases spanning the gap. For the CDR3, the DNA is TGTGCCAGCAGCTTCGGACAGAGGAACACTGAAGCTTTCTTT. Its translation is CASSFGQRNTEAFF.